The 7 T cell receptor beta chains reported below all come from one sample, sequenced in a study of cytomegalovirus exposure and HLA in healthy donors (dated by TCRdb to about 2017). To prepare the library, the immunoSEQ multiplex PCR assay was applied. For the multiplex PCR, a mixture combining 60 forward primers for TCR Vbeta segments and 13 reverse primers for TCR Jbeta segments was used. Entries here come from immuneACCESS through TCRdb and include only in-frame sequences with V and J called. Some clones fail to appear in such tables; in the studies checked, an unresolved V gene covers under half of the shortfall, and the cause of the remainder is unknown. For this sample, the table gives approximately 30,000 clones. The ten largest clones add up to 1.9% of the sample. Input material: PBMCs. These receptors all stem from a woman aged 40 to 50 in good health and CMV-seropositive.

The CDR3 spells CASSSNGLAGGMWQYF. Written as DNA, the CDR3 is TGTGCCAGCAGTTCGAACGGACTAGCGGGAGGAATGTGGCAGTACTTC. The V gene is TRBV27, the J gene TRBJ2-7, with TRBD2 matching 14 bases. Losses at the gene ends were 4 bases for V and 9 bases for J; bases not matched to a gene: 11. The CDR3 is made up of 16 amino acids. Germline CDR1 reads MNHEY; CDR2 reads SMNVEV (reference sequence).

The chain is built from TRBV5-1 and TRBJ2-5; 9 nucleotides agree with TRBD2. Trimming at V came to 6 bases and at J to 5 bases, leaving 11 bases not matched to a gene. The CDR3 contains 15 residues. Germline V gene sequence: CDR1 SGHRS, CDR2 YFSETQ. Here the CDR3 reads CASTSSGTYAETQYF. The CDR3 coding sequence is TGCGCCAGCACCTCTAGCGGGACGTATGCGGAGACCCAGTACTTC.

The chain joins TRBV6-5 to TRBJ1-3; D is uncertain. Germline CDR1 is MNHEY and CDR2 is SVGAGI. The V and J ends lost 4 bases and 8 bases respectively, with 9 bases between them. The CDR3 consists of 12 residues. The CDR3 sequence is CASSSGAYTIYF. DNA of the CDR3: TGTGCCAGCAGTTCGGGTGCATACACCATATATTTT.

V usage is TRBV4-3 and J usage is TRBJ1-4; D unclear. Looked up from germline, CDR1 is LGHNA and CDR2 is YSLEER. The CDR3 loop spans 15 amino acids. Between the trimmed V and J ends, which lost 1 base and 7 bases, there was a span of 13 bases. The CDR3: CASSQGVHRGEKLFF. CDR3 nucleotide sequence: TGCGCCAGCAGCCAAGGGGTTCACCGGGGTGAAAAACTGTTTTTT.

The V gene is TRBV30, the J gene TRBJ1-2; TRBD1 aligns across 10 bases. The CDR3 has 17 residues. Germline trimming cut 4 bases from V and 3 bases from J; bases unmatched to any gene: 14. Germline CDR1 is GTSNPN and CDR2 is SVGIG (reference sequence). CDR3 DNA: TGTGCCTGGACCCCAAGACAGGGGGCGCGAGGAGACTATGGCTACACCTTC. This gives the protein CAWTPRQGARGDYGYTF.

The chain employs TRBV18 and TRBJ1-1, with TRBD1 matching over 7 bases. The germline CDR1 and CDR2 sequences are KGHSH and LQKENI. The length of the CDR3 is 13 residues. V shed 4 bases and J 7 bases; nucleotides not matched to a gene: 6. DNA for the CDR3: TGTGCCAGCTCACTCAAACAGGGGCATGAAGCTTTCTTT. As protein: CASSLKQGHEAFF.

The genes are TRBV4-1 and TRBJ2-5, with TRBD2 matching over 9 bases. This CDR3 spans 16 amino acids. The V gene's germline CDR1 is MGHRA and CDR2 YSYEKL. V trimming: 1 base; J trimming: 3 bases; junction bases outside the gene matches: 6. CDR3 sequence reads: CASSQVGTSPKETQYF. CDR3 in DNA: TGCGCCAGCAGCCAAGTGGGGACTAGCCCAAAAGAGACCCAGTACTTC.